The T cell receptor beta chain described here comes from a study of blood T cell repertoires in COVID-19. Across the whole study: Samples representing acute and convalescent COVID-19 were sourced from the United States, Italy and Spain. PBMCs, B-cell-depleted T cells, or T cells were the source of the cDNA or gDNA that made up the material.

TCRdb's table, derived via immunoSEQ multiplex PCR, lists solely in-frame clones and lacks some. This table has 330,000 or so clones, 92% appearing once. Recovery among Cohort 3 donors was established by two negative PCRs, clearance, or symptom resolution. This TCR was recovered from a woman in her twenties or thirties who had recovered from COVID-19. Sequenced sample: PBMCs or T cells enriched from blood (not recorded which).

CDR3 protein: CASSSNLAAISYEQYF. The CDR3 region has the DNA TGTGCCAGCAGCTCCAATCTAGCGGCAATCTCCTACGAGCAGTACTTC. This chain joins TRBV11-2 and TRBJ2-7; TRBD2 matches at 7 bases. The CDR3 extends over 16 amino acids. Germline V gene sequence: CDR1 SGHAT, CDR2 FQNNGV. With V trimmed by 4 bases and J by 0 bases, 9 bases remained unmatched.